What follows describes a single T cell receptor (beta chain). Single viable CD3+CD4+CD8-CD45RO+ cells were sorted as the memory CD4+ T cells. Positive selection with CD4 microbeads enriched total CD4+ T cells. The source of the sample is a study of memory CD4+ T cells and cytomegalovirus serostatus. In the authors' methods: After removing out-of-frame reads, 2 million to 2.5 million distinct TCRbeta sequences remained. Sequenced by immunoSEQ multiplex PCR; TCRdb stores in-frame clones only, minus some. V and J calls and clone size are given by that table; D and trimming were obtained from the DNA. The data contain approximately 88,000 clones, about 80% of them singletons. The sequence was obtained from an adult in good health and CMV-seropositive. The sequencing sample was made of memory CD4+ T cells from blood.

CDR3 DNA sequence: TGTGCCAGCAGCCCAGACCCACAACAGGGGACGTCCTACAATGAGCAGTTCTTC. Translated, it gives CASSPDPQQGTSYNEQFF. The V call is TRBV11-2, the J call TRBJ2-1; 7 bases agree with TRBD1. The CDR3 contains 18 residues. CDR1 and CDR2 from the germline V gene are SGHAT and FQNNGV. The J segment lost 1 base and the V segment lost 5 bases, leaving 14 bases of the junction unmatched.